The sequence of this T cell receptor (beta chain) was determined in a study of T-cell reconstitution after alpha-beta-depleted transplantation in children. A few counts support this clonotype. It was with unique molecular identifiers that the TCRbeta library was prepared. TCRdb re-analysed the PCR reads in MiXCR, keeping a single row per CDR3 protein. The sample lists around 960,000 distinct CDR3 sequences, roughly 29% occurring once. In germline, CDR1 is DFQATT, CDR2 SNEGSKA (reference sequence). The CDR3 has 19 amino acids. Trimming stripped 0 bases from V and 2 bases from J, with 22 bases between. The sequence was collected from a boy in the first two years of life who had a stem cell transplant for SCID, so the T cells may come from the graft donor. Material: PBMCs, mostly from graft donor cells, obtained 360 days after TCRalphabeta/CD19-depleted stem cell transplant. The J gene is TRBJ2-2, the V gene TRBV20-1; D is possibly TRBD1 (5 bases). Here the CDR3 DNA reads TGCAGTGCTAGAGACAGGAAGAAGGGGCCCTTAGTAAACACCGGGGAGCTGTTTTTT. Translated, it gives CSARDRKKGPLVNTGELFF.